This note documents a single T cell receptor beta chain sequence. A few counts support this clonotype. Its cognate antigen has yet to be identified. No much larger clonotype is one base removed from it; base qualities were not supplied. The data belong to a study of response to subunit inactivated influenza vaccine listed by TCRdb under 2018. About the study as a whole: Deep quantitative T cell receptor repertoire profiling was used in the study to track responses to a trivalent subunit inactivated influenza vaccine.

Overall study results and their limits: It was suggested by the authors that each seasonal influenza vaccination may recruit only a limited number of new T cells.

The library came from RT-PCR. Sequencing relied on an Illumina HiSeq 2500. The public reads were quality trimmed at Q25 with fastp and then assembled into clones with MiXCR by TCRdb, keeping productive beta chains. Rows are combined by CDR3 protein, so each entry shows the most common genes and DNA. The sample has about 540,000 distinct CDR3 sequences on record, approximately 22% of them singletons. Approximately 3% of the sample lies in the top ten. The CDR3 measures 12 amino acids from cysteine to phenylalanine. The sequence is cut down to CDR3 DNA, 36 bases in frame from base 1. CDR1 and CDR2, looked up from the germline V gene, are ENHRY and SYGVKD. The junction shows trimming of 10 bases on V and 4 bases on J, and the gene matches do not reach 4 bases of it. The same sample was also studied in work on T cells expressing NK-cell markers. From the second report: TCR beta cDNA libraries were made by 5'RACE template switching that added a universal primer site and unique molecular identifiers. Eight or nine donors provided sorted CD3+CD56+NKG2C+, CD3+CD56+NKG2C- and CD3+CD56-NKG2C+ T-cell subsets, whose TCR beta-chain repertoires were profiled. Among the eight sequenced donors, seven were HCMV-seropositive and one was HCMV-seronegative. In several experiments an anti-gammadeltaTCR antibody was added to restrict sorting to alphabetaTCR-expressing T cells. In six donors, the dominant CD3+CD56+NKG2C+ clonotypes were found to rank among the top 10 CD8+ clonotypes and to make up 1.0-7.0% of CD8+ T cells. Those dominant clonotypes were again the most abundant among CD3+CD56-NKG2C+ cells in several donors, at about 25-65%. It remained unclear whether the expanded NKG2C-expressing T cell clones were specific for HCMV antigens. Randomly selected healthy volunteers, three men and five women, were used as the eight sequenced donors. To determine HCMV serostatus, a commercial ELISA kit was used to detect HCMV-specific IgG in serum. Ficoll density gradient centrifugation was used to isolate peripheral blood mononuclear cells from blood. Using Miltenyi isolation kits, CD4+ and CD8+ T cells were isolated from PBMC through magnetic immunoseparation. Synthesis of cDNA was primed from the TCR beta constant segment and was followed by two consecutive PCR amplification steps. Libraries were sequenced as 2 x 150 bp reads on Illumina HiSeq 2000/2500, MiSeq or NextSeq. MIGEC handled demultiplexing of the reads and grouping by UMI, while MiTCR was used to assemble and quantify clonotypes. To remove erroneous sequences, TCR cDNA sequences were retained only when supported by two or more reads. The tcR package was used for downstream repertoire analysis, with clonotypes matched between fractions based on CDR3 nucleotide sequence plus V segment. VDJmatch was used to annotate antigen specificity against VDJdb, with one amino acid substitution allowed in CDR3.

The clonotype originates from a man aged 50-60 years who received an inactivated influenza vaccine. Donor details come from another sample of the same person, matched by shared clones. The input for sequencing was CD4+ T cells sorted from PBMCs, taken roughly 13 days after vaccination. Here the chain combines TRBV10-3 and TRBJ2-7; 10 central nucleotides agree with TRBD2. The sequenced DNA: TGTGCCACTAGCGGGAGTAGGTACGAGCAGTACTTC. Translated, it reads CATSGSRYEQYF.